Below are 6 T cell receptor beta chains sequenced from a single sample in a study of shared clonotypes between healthy human individuals. This table comes from immunoSEQ multiplex PCR, and its TCRdb copy is limited to in-frame clones, with some not included. The sample contains fewer than 3 million clones, around 90% of which appear only once. The sequenced sample consisted of naive CD4+ T cells from PBMCs. The subset denotes: CD45RA+ positively selected. The receptors shown here come from a man aged 18 to 29 in good health. Some clones in this sample may be carry-over from other donors' samples.

This chain connects TRBV12-5 to TRBJ1-3; D uncertain. The length of the CDR3 is 13 residues. V was pared by 7 bases and J by 0 bases, with 7 bases between. Germline V gene data show CDR1 as LGHNT and CDR2 as FRNRAP. The CDR3 DNA reads as TGTGCTAGTGCCCTAAGCTCTGGAAACACCATATATTTT. Protein: CASALSSGNTIYF.

This chain links TRBV7-3 with TRBJ2-7, with 8 bases fitting TRBD1. The CDR3 is 16 amino acids. Trimming took 0 bases from V and 3 from J; bases not matched to a gene: 7. Germline CDR1 reads SGHTA; CDR2 reads FQGTGA. The CDR3 DNA is TGTGCCAGCAGCTTAACAAGTCAGGGGGCAATCTACGAGCAGTACTTC. Translating gives CASSLTSQGAIYEQYF. The full variable domain, rest sourced from reference TRBV7-3 and TRBJ2-7, is GAGVSQTPSNKVTEKGKYVELRCDPISGHTALYWYRQSLGQGPEFLIYFQGTGAADDSGLPNDRFFAVRPEGSVSTLKIQRTERGDSAVYLCASSLTSQGAIYEQYFGPGTRLTVT.

The chain links TRBV6-5 to TRBJ2-3; no definite D call. CDR1 MNHEY and CDR2 SVGAGI come from the germline V gene. Trimming cost V 0 bases and J 6 bases, with 7 bases left between them. The CDR3 totals 13 residues. The chain's CDR3 is CASSYSMGDTQYF. The CDR3, as DNA: TGTGCCAGCAGTTACTCAATGGGGGATACGCAGTATTTT.

The chain carries TRBV6-1 and TRBJ1-5; 7 bases align to TRBD1. This CDR3 is 15 amino acids long. With V trimmed by 1 base and J by 4 bases, 4 bases remained unmatched. Per germline, CDR1 MNHNS and CDR2 SASEGT. The CDR3 bases are TGTGCCAGCAGTGAAGTCAGGGGGGGAAATCAGCCCCAGCATTTT. Its translation: CASSEVRGGNQPQHF.

The chain has TRBV18 and TRBJ2-5, with D tentatively TRBD2 (6 bases). V lost 3 bases and J 2 bases, leaving 22 bases between the germline ends. Germline V gives CDR1 KGHSH, CDR2 LQKENI. This CDR3 is 18 amino acids long. CDR3 in amino acids: CASSPLRGSSAIQETQYF. The CDR3 DNA reads TGTGCCAGCTCACCCCTACGCGGTTCTAGCGCCATTCAAGAGACCCAGTACTTC.

This chain uses TRBV5-1 with TRBJ2-1; 12 bases match TRBD2. The ends lost 1 base at V and 5 bases at J; junction bases unmatched: 13. CDR1 and CDR2 from the germline V gene are SGHRS and YFSETQ. There are 19 residues in the CDR3. The chain's CDR3 is CASSLTGGLAGRLDNEQFF. CDR3 DNA sequence: TGCGCCAGCAGCTTGACAGGGGGACTAGCGGGTCGTCTAGACAATGAGCAGTTCTTC.